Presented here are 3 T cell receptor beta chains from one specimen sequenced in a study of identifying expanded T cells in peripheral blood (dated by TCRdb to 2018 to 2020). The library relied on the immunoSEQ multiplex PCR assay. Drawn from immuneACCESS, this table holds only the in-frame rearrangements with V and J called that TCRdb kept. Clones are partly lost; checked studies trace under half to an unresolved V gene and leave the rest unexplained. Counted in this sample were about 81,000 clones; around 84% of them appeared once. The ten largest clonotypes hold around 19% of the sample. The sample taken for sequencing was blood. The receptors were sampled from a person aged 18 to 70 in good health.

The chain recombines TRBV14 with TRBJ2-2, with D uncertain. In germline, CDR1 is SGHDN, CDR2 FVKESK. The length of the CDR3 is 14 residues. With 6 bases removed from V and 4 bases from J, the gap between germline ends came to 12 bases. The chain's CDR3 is CASSLMGGTGELFF. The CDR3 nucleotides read TGTGCCAGCAGTCTCATGGGCGGCACCGGGGAGCTGTTTTTT.

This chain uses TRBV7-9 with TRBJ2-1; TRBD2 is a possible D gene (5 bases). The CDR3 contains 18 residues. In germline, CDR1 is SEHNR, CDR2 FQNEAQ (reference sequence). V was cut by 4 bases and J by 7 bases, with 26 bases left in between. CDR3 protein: CASSSLGRLRRGGNEQFF. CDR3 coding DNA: TGTGCCAGCAGCTCGCTCGGTCGACTGCGGCGCGGAGGAAATGAGCAGTTCTTC.

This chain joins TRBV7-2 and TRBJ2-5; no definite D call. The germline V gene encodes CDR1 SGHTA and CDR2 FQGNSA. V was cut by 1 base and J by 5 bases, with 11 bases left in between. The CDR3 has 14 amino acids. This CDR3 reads CASSLEFSRETQYF. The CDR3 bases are TGTGCCAGCAGCTTAGAGTTTAGCCGGGAGACCCAGTACTTC.